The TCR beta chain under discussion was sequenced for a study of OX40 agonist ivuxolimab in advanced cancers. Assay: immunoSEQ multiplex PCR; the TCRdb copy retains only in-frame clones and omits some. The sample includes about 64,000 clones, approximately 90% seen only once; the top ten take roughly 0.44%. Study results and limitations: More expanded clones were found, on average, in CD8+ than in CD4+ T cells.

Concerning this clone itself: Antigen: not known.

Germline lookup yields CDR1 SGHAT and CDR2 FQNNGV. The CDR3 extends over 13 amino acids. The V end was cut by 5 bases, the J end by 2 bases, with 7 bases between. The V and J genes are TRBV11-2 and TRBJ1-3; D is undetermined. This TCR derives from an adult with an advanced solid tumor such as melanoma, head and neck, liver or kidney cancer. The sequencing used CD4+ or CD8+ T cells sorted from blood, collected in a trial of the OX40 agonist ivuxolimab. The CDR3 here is CASSHPAGNTIYF. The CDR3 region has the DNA TGTGCCAGCAGCCACCCAGCTGGAAACACCATATATTTT. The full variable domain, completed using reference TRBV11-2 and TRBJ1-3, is EAGVAQSPRYKIIEKRQSVAFWCNPISGHATLYWYQQILGQGPKLLIQFQNNGVVDDSQLPKDRFSAERLKGVDSTLKIQPAKLEDSAVYLCASSHPAGNTIYFGEGSWLTVV.